This T cell receptor (beta chain) originates from a study of graft-versus-host responses after intestinal transplantation. This clone appeared a single time. The antigen is undetermined. Germline V gives CDR1 SGHAT, CDR2 FQNNGV. There are 11 residues in the CDR3. Trimming took off 1 base at V and 7 bases at J, with 4 bases between the two ends. Assay: immunoSEQ multiplex PCR; the TCRdb copy retains only in-frame clones and omits some. The profile shows more than 75,000 clones, around 90% of them singletons. The clonotype originates from a human donor who was the organ donor for an intestinal transplant. The V call is TRBV11-2, the J call TRBJ2-5; D gene ambiguous. The sample in question was unstimulated CD4+ T cells sorted from spleen or lymph node cells, obtained before transplant. The CDR3: CASSLAMTQYF. In DNA form, the CDR3 reads TGTGCCAGCAGCTTAGCTATGACCCAGTACTTC.